The rows below give T cell receptor beta chains drawn from one sample of a study of cytomegalovirus exposure and HLA in healthy donors. The protocol was immunoSEQ multiplex PCR, while the TCRdb copy is restricted to in-frame clones and leaves out a portion. The data show some 130,000 clones, 80% seen once. The specimen sequenced was PBMCs. The receptor set was obtained from a woman aged 40 to 50 in good health and CMV-seronegative. Both conserved end residues are trimmed from each CDR3. D genes are given only for firm matches.

CDR3,V,J,D
ATSRDVANTEAF,TRBV15,TRBJ1-1,NA
ASSPTGYIDTQY,TRBV4-1,TRBJ2-3,TRBD1
ASSYKHTGNTEAF,TRBV6-6,TRBJ1-1,NA
ASRPADRYEQY,TRBV28,TRBJ2-7,NA
ASSPYGGASEQY,TRBV28,TRBJ2-7,TRBD2
ASSQEGQVNTEAF,TRBV4-1,TRBJ1-1,NA
ASSYGTAGGYT,TRBV6-5,TRBJ1-2,NA
ASSLDRTSGRTETQY,TRBV27,TRBJ2-5,TRBD2
ASCPSWDRLDTDTQY,TRBV7-9,TRBJ2-3,TRBD1
ASSLGSGGRTDTQY,TRBV5-1,TRBJ2-3,TRBD2
ASSYSGGYGNTIY,TRBV6-5,TRBJ1-3,NA
ASSLYDRGYDGYT,TRBV5-6,TRBJ1-2,TRBD1
ASSRGSTDTQY,TRBV9,TRBJ2-3,NA
ASSHGQFYNSPLH,TRBV5-1,TRBJ1-6,NA
ASSYSRDGYT,TRBV6-6,TRBJ1-2,NA
ASSPWTGRAGELF,TRBV7-9,TRBJ2-2,NA
ASSEATGAPTPRGYT,TRBV6-1,TRBJ1-2,TRBD1
ASSAGGSGAGELF,TRBV28,TRBJ2-2,TRBD2
ASSPGLAEYNEQF,TRBV7-9,TRBJ2-1,TRBD2
ASSLLGHQF,TRBV7-9,TRBJ2-1,NA
ASSPRKRGTNTGELF,TRBV7-9,TRBJ2-2,TRBD2
ASSQDRLVAIYEQY,TRBV14,TRBJ2-7,NA
ASSPDRNRPQH,TRBV5-4,TRBJ1-5,NA
RVEDLTRGTEKLF,TRBV29-1,TRBJ1-4,NA
ASSYPAGETQY,TRBV11-1,TRBJ2-5,NA
ASSSLAAYNEQF,TRBV18,TRBJ2-1,TRBD2
ASSGQASTDTQY,TRBV2,TRBJ2-3,NA
ASKNYKNTEAF,TRBV28,TRBJ1-1,NA
ASTPGQGQAQY,TRBV11-2,TRBJ2-5,TRBD1
ASSPPPGTANYGYT,TRBV27,TRBJ1-2,TRBD1
ASSQDIVWQAAYEQY,TRBV4-1,TRBJ2-7,NA
ASRMTGRRTQY,TRBV6-5,TRBJ2-5,NA
ASSQTGAPTDTQY,TRBV6-5,TRBJ2-3,TRBD1
ASSPSGGDREQF,TRBV7-9,TRBJ2-1,TRBD2
ASSIWDSTGNSPLH,TRBV19,TRBJ1-6,TRBD1
ASSFSGTENTEAF,TRBV5-1,TRBJ1-1,TRBD1
ASSLAGLAGPSSYNEQF,TRBV5-1,TRBJ2-1,TRBD2